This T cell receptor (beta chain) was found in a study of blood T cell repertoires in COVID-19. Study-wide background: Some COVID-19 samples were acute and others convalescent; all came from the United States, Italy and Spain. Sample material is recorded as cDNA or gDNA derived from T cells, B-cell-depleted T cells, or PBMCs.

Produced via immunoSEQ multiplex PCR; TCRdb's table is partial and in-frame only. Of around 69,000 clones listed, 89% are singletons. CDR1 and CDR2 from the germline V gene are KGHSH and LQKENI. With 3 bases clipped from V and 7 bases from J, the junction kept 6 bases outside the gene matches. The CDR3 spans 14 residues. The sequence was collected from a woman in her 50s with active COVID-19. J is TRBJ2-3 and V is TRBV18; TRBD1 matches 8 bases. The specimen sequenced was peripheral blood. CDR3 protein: CASSPPGGANTQYF. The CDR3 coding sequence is TGTGCCAGCTCACCTCCAGGGGGCGCAAATACGCAGTATTTT.